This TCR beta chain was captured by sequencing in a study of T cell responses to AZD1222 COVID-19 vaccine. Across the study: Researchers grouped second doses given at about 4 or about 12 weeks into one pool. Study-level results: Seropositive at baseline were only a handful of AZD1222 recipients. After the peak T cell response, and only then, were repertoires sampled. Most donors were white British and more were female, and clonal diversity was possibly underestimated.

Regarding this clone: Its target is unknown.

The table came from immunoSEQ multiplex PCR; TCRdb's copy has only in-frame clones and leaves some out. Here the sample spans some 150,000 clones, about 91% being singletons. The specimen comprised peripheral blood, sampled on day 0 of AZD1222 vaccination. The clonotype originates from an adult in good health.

The CDR3 sequence is CASSRTGGGQPQHF. CDR3 DNA sequence: TGTGCCAGCAGTAGAACCGGAGGTGGTCAGCCCCAGCATTTT. The chain links TRBV6-5 to TRBJ1-5; D call uncertain. V was trimmed by 5 bases and J by 6 bases, leaving 14 bases between them. Germline V gene sequence: CDR1 MNHEY, CDR2 SVGAGI. The CDR3 length is 14 residues.